Listed below are T cell receptor beta chains from one sample, sequenced in a study of beta chain features in type 1 diabetes. Some clones are missing from TCRdb's copy, which holds only in-frame ones; the method was immunoSEQ multiplex PCR. The table lists around 240,000 clones, around 15% of them singletons. Sample: naive CD4+ T cells from blood. The origin of the receptors is a man in his thirties or forties with type 1 diabetes. Each CDR3 is given with its conserved first and last residue. Each record gives: clone size, J gene, V gene, CDR3 length, D gene, CDR3 protein, CDR3 DNA. A D gene is named only where the DNA matches it firmly. Not every row has a clone size; where given, it reads once, few, many or a size class.

size: few; J: TRBJ2-3; V: TRBV12-5; length: 16; D: TRBD2; CDR3: CASGLGNSGIPDTQYF; DNA: TGTGCTAGTGGTTTGGGGAATAGCGGGATCCCAGATACGCAGTATTTT
size: NA; J: TRBJ2-1; V: TRBV23-1; length: 16; D: NA; CDR3: CASRGPGPKGRNEQFF; DNA: TGCGCCAGCAGGGGACCGGGCCCCAAGGGCCGGAATGAGCAGTTCTTC
size: NA; J: TRBJ2-7; V: TRBV29-1; length: 13; D: NA; CDR3: CSVRQGLFYEQYF; DNA: TGCAGCGTCCGCCAGGGATTGTTCTACGAGCAGTACTTC
size: NA; J: TRBJ2-7; V: TRBV7-7; length: 15; D: TRBD2; CDR3: CASSRLAGGSYEQYF; DNA: TGTGCTAGCAGCCGACTAGCGGGAGGATCCTACGAGCAGTACTTC
size: NA; J: TRBJ2-3; V: TRBV29-1; length: 17; D: TRBD1; CDR3: CSVAGTGGPPHTDTQYF; DNA: TGCAGCGTCGCCGGGACAGGGGGGCCCCCACACACAGATACGCAGTATTTT
size: few; J: TRBJ1-1; V: TRBV29-1; length: 12; D: NA; CDR3: CSGDEVNTEAFF; DNA: TGCAGCGGGGACGAGGTGAACACTGAAGCTTTCTTT
size: NA; J: TRBJ1-1; V: TRBV28; length: 14; D: TRBD1; CDR3: CASRARGSNTEAFF; DNA: TGTGCCAGCAGGGCCAGGGGGTCGAACACTGAAGCTTTCTTT
size: NA; J: TRBJ2-7; V: TRBV7-2; length: 13; D: NA; CDR3: CASSSEWTAEQYF; DNA: TGTGCCAGCAGCTCAGAGTGGACAGCCGAGCAGTACTTC
size: NA; J: TRBJ2-5; V: TRBV5-4; length: 17; D: TRBD1; CDR3: CASSLDRGTSIQETQYF; DNA: TGTGCCAGCAGCCTGGACAGGGGGACGTCGATACAAGAGACCCAGTACTTC
size: few; J: TRBJ2-1; V: TRBV11-2; length: 15; D: NA; CDR3: CASSLDGATYNEQFF; DNA: TGTGCCAGCAGCTTAGATGGAGCGACCTACAATGAGCAGTTCTTC
size: NA; J: TRBJ1-1; V: TRBV19; length: 13; D: NA; CDR3: CASSIQVNTEAFF; DNA: TGTGCCAGTAGTATCCAAGTAAACACTGAAGCTTTCTTT
size: NA; J: TRBJ2-4; V: TRBV27; length: 17; D: NA; CDR3: CASSLKGGELAKNIQYF; DNA: TGTGCCAGCAGTTTGAAGGGCGGGGAACTAGCCAAAAACATTCAGTACTTC
size: NA; J: TRBJ2-4; V: TRBV28; length: 14; D: NA; CDR3: CASRPGTASAREHF; DNA: TGTGCCAGCAGACCCGGGACAGCGTCGGCCCGGGAGCACTTC
size: NA; J: TRBJ2-6; V: TRBV29-1; length: 16; D: NA; CDR3: CSVVSSASSGANVLTF; DNA: TGCAGCGTTGTTTCTAGCGCGAGCTCTGGGGCCAACGTCCTGACTTTC
size: NA; J: TRBJ2-2; V: TRBV9; length: 18; D: NA; CDR3: CASSVVTASGSYTGELFF; DNA: TGTGCCAGCAGCGTAGTAACGGCCTCCGGCAGCTACACCGGGGAGCTGTTTTTT
size: NA; J: TRBJ2-5; V: TRBV19; length: 16; D: TRBD2; CDR3: CASSIATSGRRETQYF; DNA: TGTGCCAGTAGTATAGCTACTAGCGGGAGGAGGGAGACCCAGTACTTC
size: few; J: TRBJ2-1; V: TRBV20-1; length: 8; D: NA; CDR3: CSARDGFF; DNA: TGCAGTGCTAGAGATGGGTTCTTC
size: few; J: TRBJ1-2; V: TRBV7-2; length: 14; D: TRBD1; CDR3: CASSPTGLVYGYTF; DNA: TGTGCCAGCAGCCCGACAGGGTTAGTTTATGGCTACACCTTC
size: NA; J: TRBJ2-2; V: TRBV5-6; length: 12; D: NA; CDR3: CASSLNSGELFF; DNA: TGTGCCAGCAGCTTGAATTCCGGGGAGCTGTTTTTT
size: NA; J: TRBJ2-1; V: TRBV5-1; length: 14; D: NA; CDR3: CASSPSASYNEQFF; DNA: TGCGCCAGCAGCCCCTCGGCCTCCTACAATGAGCAGTTCTTC
size: few; J: TRBJ2-6; V: TRBV4-3; length: 18; D: TRBD1; CDR3: CASSPVGTDHSGANVLTF; DNA: TGCGCCAGCAGCCCCGTTGGGACAGATCACTCTGGGGCCAACGTCCTGACTTTC
size: few; J: TRBJ2-3; V: TRBV7-9; length: 13; D: NA; CDR3: CASSLAEGDTQYF; DNA: TGTGCCAGCAGCTTAGCGGAGGGAGATACGCAGTATTTT
size: few; J: TRBJ1-2; V: TRBV29-1; length: 17; D: NA; CDR3: CSVEDIGRGVNPREYTF; DNA: TGCAGCGTTGAAGATATCGGTAGGGGAGTGAACCCCCGGGAGTACACCTTC
size: NA; J: TRBJ2-7; V: TRBV7-9; length: 14; D: TRBD1; CDR3: CASSSKDRGLEQYF; DNA: TGTGCCAGCAGCTCCAAGGACAGGGGGCTCGAGCAGTACTTC
size: NA; J: TRBJ2-1; V: TRBV6-1; length: 11; D: NA; CDR3: CASSDGLGEFF; DNA: TGTGCCAGCAGCGACGGACTGGGGGAGTTCTTC
size: NA; J: TRBJ2-5; V: TRBV19; length: 16; D: NA; CDR3: CASTSSGQGLGETQYF; DNA: TGTGCCAGTACTTCCTCAGGGCAGGGGCTCGGAGAGACCCAGTACTTC
size: NA; J: TRBJ2-3; V: TRBV7-8; length: 16; D: TRBD2; CDR3: CASSPDSGFSTDTQYF; DNA: TGTGCCAGCAGCCCGGATAGCGGGTTTAGCACAGATACGCAGTATTTT
size: few; J: TRBJ1-2; V: TRBV29-1; length: 10; D: NA; CDR3: CSVWVTGYTF; DNA: TGCAGCGTGTGGGTTACCGGCTACACCTTC
size: few; J: TRBJ2-3; V: TRBV30; length: 16; D: TRBD1; CDR3: CAWRGGQGPFTDTQYF; DNA: TGTGCCTGGAGGGGTGGACAGGGCCCCTTCACAGATACGCAGTATTTT
size: few; J: TRBJ2-1; V: TRBV4-1; length: 15; D: NA; CDR3: CASGRGTEAYNEQFF; DNA: TGCGCCAGCGGTCGCGGGACGGAAGCCTACAATGAGCAGTTCTTC
size: NA; J: TRBJ2-1; V: TRBV5-1; length: 14; D: NA; CDR3: CASSLGGSYNEQFF; DNA: TGCGCCAGCAGCTTGGGCGGCTCCTACAATGAGCAGTTCTTC
size: few; J: TRBJ2-3; V: TRBV30; length: 11; D: NA; CDR3: CAWSRTDTQYF; DNA: TGTGCCTGGAGTCGGACAGATACGCAGTATTTT
size: NA; J: TRBJ2-7; V: TRBV29-1; length: 14; D: TRBD1; CDR3: CSVSRTGNAYEQYF; DNA: TGCAGCGTTTCTCGGACAGGGAATGCCTACGAGCAGTACTTC
size: few; J: TRBJ2-3; V: TRBV7-2; length: 15; D: TRBD2; CDR3: CASSPWGGATDTQYF; DNA: TGTGCCAGCAGCCCGTGGGGGGGAGCCACAGATACGCAGTATTTT
size: few; J: TRBJ2-7; V: TRBV7-9; length: 13; D: NA; CDR3: CASSPPAEYEQYF; DNA: TGTGCCAGCAGCCCCCCCGCGGAGTACGAGCAGTACTTC
size: few; J: TRBJ2-1; V: TRBV6-4; length: 19; D: TRBD2; CDR3: CASSDSTSGGLGSYNEQFF; DNA: TGTGCCAGCAGTGACTCGACTAGCGGGGGATTGGGCTCCTACAATGAGCAGTTCTTC
size: NA; J: TRBJ2-5; V: TRBV18; length: 14; D: NA; CDR3: CASSTRSNQETQYF; DNA: TGTGCCAGCTCGACCAGATCTAACCAAGAGACCCAGTACTTC
size: few; J: TRBJ2-3; V: TRBV7-9; length: 12; D: NA; CDR3: CASSSSTDTQYF; DNA: TGTGCCAGCAGCTCCAGCACAGATACGCAGTATTTT
size: NA; J: TRBJ2-1; V: TRBV28; length: 11; D: NA; CDR3: CASRHNNEQFF; DNA: TGTGCCAGCAGACATAACAATGAGCAGTTCTTC
size: few; J: TRBJ2-7; V: TRBV7-9; length: 16; D: TRBD2; CDR3: CASSPGLAGGLYEQYF; DNA: TGTGCCAGCAGCCCGGGACTAGCGGGAGGGCTGTACGAGCAGTACTTC
size: few; J: TRBJ2-7; V: TRBV28; length: 11; D: NA; CDR3: CATKVRYEQYF; DNA: TGTGCCACCAAGGTTCGCTACGAGCAGTACTTC
size: NA; J: TRBJ1-5; V: TRBV30; length: 15; D: NA; CDR3: CAWSPMSNGNQPQHF; DNA: TGTGCCTGGAGTCCGATGTCCAATGGCAATCAGCCCCAGCATTTT
size: NA; J: TRBJ2-7; V: TRBV27; length: 15; D: TRBD2; CDR3: CASRKASGGTYEQYF; DNA: TGTGCCAGCCGAAAGGCTAGCGGGGGAACCTACGAGCAGTACTTC
size: NA; J: TRBJ1-2; V: TRBV18; length: 14; D: NA; CDR3: CASSPRGRDSFHTF; DNA: TGTGCCAGCTCACCAAGGGGCAGGGACTCCTTTCACACCTTC
size: NA; J: TRBJ2-5; V: TRBV30; length: 15; D: TRBD2; CDR3: CAWSAGSGRQETQYF; DNA: TGTGCCTGGAGTGCGGGTAGCGGGAGGCAAGAGACCCAGTACTTC
size: NA; J: TRBJ2-5; V: TRBV27; length: 14; D: NA; CDR3: CASRVTGFGETQYF; DNA: TGTGCCAGCAGAGTCACAGGATTTGGGGAGACCCAGTACTTC